Presented here are 25 T cell receptor beta chains from one specimen sequenced in a study of T cells in Graves' hyperthyroidism and ophthalmopathy. The investigators amplified TCR beta CDR3 regions from RNA transcripts. RT-PCR in the first round (using the HTBI primer set) targeted the TCR CDR3. TCRdb re-derived calls from the multiplex PCR reads in MiXCR, one entry per CDR3 protein. This table has roughly 800,000 distinct CDR3 sequences, 35% to 45% appearing once. The sequencing sample was made of blood. The receptors derive from a man aged 18 to 30 with Graves' hyperthyroidism.

This clonotype occurred a few times. V usage is TRBV12-3 or TRBV12-4 and J usage is TRBJ1-1; D is uncertain. This CDR3 spans 13 amino acids. V dropped 6 bases and J dropped 6 bases, with 14 bases sitting between them. Here the CDR3 reads CASSERLSSEAFF. The CDR3 region has the DNA TGTGCCAGCAGCGAAAGACTATCCTCTGAAGCTTTCTTT.

This chain uses TRBV11-2 with TRBJ2-2; tentatively, D is TRBD2 (5 bases). The V end was cut by 5 bases, the J end by 4 bases, with 14 bases between. The CDR3 is made up of 15 amino acids. Germline V gene sequence: CDR1 SGHAT, CDR2 FQNNGV. CDR3 DNA: TGTGCCAGCAGCCCGCTACTAGACTCCACCGGGGAGCTGTTTTTT. Its translation is CASSPLLDSTGELFF.

In its sample, this clonotype was seen many times. The chain is built from TRBV5-1 and TRBJ1-1; no clear D gene. Germline V gives CDR1 SGHRS, CDR2 YFSETQ. The CDR3 sequence is 15 residues long. Deletions cut 0 bases from V and 3 bases from J, with 12 bases between. The CDR3 loop reads CASSLASPEDTEAFF. The CDR3 nucleotides are TGCGCCAGCAGCTTGGCCAGCCCTGAGGACACTGAAGCTTTCTTT.

Of note for this clonotype: The conserved phenylalanine or tryptophan normally closing the CDR3 is absent here, so this likely arose from a read error. No DNA is shown, since the ends of the CDR3 on it are uncertain; the CDR3 is the one TCRdb lists. The chain uses TRBV7-9 and TRBJ2-5; the table's D call of TRBD1 was not tested on the DNA. Germline CDR1 reads SEHNR; CDR2 reads FQNEAQ (reference sequence). 8 amino acids form the CDR3, both terminal residues included. Here the CDR3 reads CASSTGTS.

This clonotype was recorded many times. The chain has TRBV7-6 and TRBJ1-4, with 7 bases identical to TRBD1. CDR3 length: 13 amino acids. The germline CDR1 and CDR2 sequences are SGHVS and FNYEAQ. The junction had 3 bases not matched to a gene; V was cut back by 5 bases and J by 6 bases. Here the CDR3 reads CASSRTGDEKLFF. The CDR3 nucleotides read TGTGCCAGCAGCCGCACAGGGGATGAAAAACTGTTTTTT.

Many counts were recorded for this clonotype. This chain links TRBV29-1 with TRBJ1-2, with D uncertain. This CDR3 contains 15 residues. Trimming removed 5 bases at V and 3 bases at J, with 19 bases between. Germline V gene sequence: CDR1 SQVTM, CDR2 ANQGSEA. Here the CDR3 DNA reads TGCAGCGTTAGTCAGCCATCGAGCCCGGACTATGGCTACACCTTC. Protein: CSVSQPSSPDYGYTF.

This clonotype occurred a few times. The J gene is TRBJ2-2, the V gene TRBV4-3, with no clear D. The germline CDR1 and CDR2 sequences are LGHNA and YSLEER. Between the trimmed V and J ends, which lost 4 bases and 0 bases, there was a span of 6 bases. The CDR3 totals 14 residues. CDR3 sequence (DNA): TGCGCCAGCAGCCCGATCTCGAACACCGGGGAGCTGTTTTTT. This encodes CASSPISNTGELFF.

This chain connects TRBV5-1 to TRBJ1-2, with TRBD1 matching over 7 bases. The germline V gene encodes CDR1 SGHRS and CDR2 YFSETQ. There are 14 residues in the CDR3. V shed 4 bases and J 3 bases; nucleotides not matched to a gene: 6. CDR3 amino acids: CASSPMQGDYGYTF. CDR3 nucleotide sequence: TGCGCCAGCAGCCCGATGCAGGGGGACTATGGCTACACCTTC.

This clonotype was observed a single time. The chain recombines TRBV2 with TRBJ1-1; 7 bases are shared with TRBD1. Germline values: CDR1 SNHLY, CDR2 FYNNEI. The ends lost 1 base at V and 3 bases at J; junction bases unmatched: 2. The CDR3 is 14 residues long. CDR3 region: CASSEEGGYTEAFF. Written as DNA, the CDR3 is TGTGCCAGCAGTGAAGAAGGGGGCTACACTGAAGCTTTCTTT.

This clonotype was detected a few times. At one boundary the junction diverges from the germline segment, which might be a read error. The chain carries TRBV7-9 and TRBJ1-6; 9 bases agree with TRBD1. CDR3 size: 15 residues. Germline V gene lookup returns CDR1 SEHNR and CDR2 FQNEAQ (reference sequence). The CDR3 sequence: CASSQGTGTNSPLHF. CDR3 coding DNA: TGCGCCAGCAGCCAAGGGACAGGGACGAATTCACCCCTCCACTTT.

This clonotype was seen more than once but under ten times. CDR3 region: CASSYGRASEAFF. CDR3 bases: TGTGCCAGCAGTTACGGGAGGGCCTCTGAAGCTTTCTTT. The chain couples TRBV7-3 to TRBJ1-1; D is undetermined. The germline CDR1 and CDR2 sequences are SGHTA and FQGTGA. V lost 6 bases, J lost 6 bases, and 14 bases lay in between. CDR3 size: 13 residues.

The chain carries TRBV29-1 and TRBJ1-1, with D maybe TRBD1 (6 bases). Looked up from germline, CDR1 is SQVTM and CDR2 is ANQGSEA. This CDR3 has 12 residues. Between the trimmed V and J ends, which lost 6 bases and 3 bases, there was a span of 11 bases. In DNA, the CDR3 is TGCAGCGTGGAGGGGGAGGACACTGAAGCTTTCTTT. Its protein product is CSVEGEDTEAFF.

This clonotype came up many times. The genes are TRBV7-9 and TRBJ1-6; D is unresolved. The germline V gene encodes CDR1 SEHNR and CDR2 FQNEAQ (reference sequence). This CDR3 has 12 amino acids. V was cut by 4 bases and J by 7 bases, with 5 bases left in between. The CDR3 sequence is CASSSQNSPLHF. In DNA, the CDR3 is TGTGCCAGCAGCTCCCAGAATTCACCCCTCCACTTT.

Comments on this clonotype: A much larger clone lies a single base off, so this may be a read error. The rearrangement uses TRBV7-6 and TRBJ2-2; D call uncertain. Germline values: CDR1 SGHVS, CDR2 FNYEAQ. The CDR3 totals 14 residues. The CDR3 reads CVSSQWTLGGELFF. The CDR3 DNA reads as TGTGTCAGCAGCCAGTGGACCCTCGGGGGGGAGCTGTTTTTT.

The V gene is TRBV19, the J gene TRBJ1-4; D may be TRBD1 (6 bases). Germline CDR1 reads LNHDA; CDR2 reads SQIVND (reference sequence). Trimming removed 5 bases from V and 0 bases from J, with 13 bases in between. CDR3 size: 16 residues. The CDR3 here is CASSLRGGTTNEKLFF. Here the CDR3 DNA reads TGTGCCAGTAGTCTCAGGGGCGGAACAACTAATGAAAAACTGTTTTTT.

This clonotype showed up many times. The chain has TRBV12-3 or TRBV12-4 and TRBJ1-2; possibly TRBD1 for D (6 bases). CDR3 length: 12 amino acids. V gave up 7 bases and J gave up 8 bases, with 14 bases separating them. CDR3 residues: CASTKSDRGYTF. The CDR3 DNA is TGTGCCAGCACTAAATCCGACAGGGGCTACACCTTC.

This chain uses TRBV14 with TRBJ1-1; D is undetermined. V was shortened by 0 bases and J by 0 bases, with 8 bases between the two germline ends. Per the germline V gene, CDR1 is SGHDN and CDR2 is FVKESK. The CDR3 is 15 amino acids. CDR3 protein: CASSQDPAMNTEAFF. The CDR3 coding sequence is TGTGCCAGCAGCCAAGATCCGGCCATGAACACTGAAGCTTTCTTT.

V is TRBV6-5 and J is TRBJ2-5; 7 nucleotides align to TRBD2. V dropped 6 bases and J dropped 0; count of bases not matched to a gene: 13. The V gene's germline CDR1 is MNHEY and CDR2 SVGAGI. The CDR3 sequence is 17 residues long. CDR3: CASSRDPSGGDQETQYF. The CDR3 region has the DNA TGTGCCAGCAGCCGTGATCCTAGCGGAGGGGACCAAGAGACCCAGTACTTC.

The chain carries TRBV2 and TRBJ2-6; 11 positions match TRBD2. V was clipped by 5 bases and J by 1 base; unmatched bases: 10. The CDR3 consists of 19 residues. Germline V gene sequence: CDR1 SNHLY, CDR2 FYNNEI. The DNA of the CDR3 is TGTGCCAGCAGTTTAGTTCGACTAGCGGGAAGGTCTGGGGCCAACGTCCTGACTTTC. This encodes CASSLVRLAGRSGANVLTF.

As regards this clonotype: One end of the junction fails to match germline, which may point to a read error. The rearrangement uses TRBV5-4 and TRBJ2-7; 8 nucleotides align to TRBD1. CDR1 and CDR2 (germline): SGHNT, YYREEE (reference sequence). CDR3 length: 13 residues. The DNA of the CDR3 is TGTGCCAGCACCCATTCCGGGACAGGCTACACGGTCTTC. Encoded protein: CASTHSGTGYTVF. Looking up the rest from reference TRBV5-4 and TRBJ2-7 gives the full variable domain: ETGVTQSPTHLIKTRGQQVTLRCSSQSGHNTVSWYQQALGQGPQFIFQYYREEENGRGNFPPRFSGLQFPNYSSELNVNALELDDSALYLCASTHSGTGYTVFGPGTRLTVT.

The chain is built from TRBV5-8 and TRBJ1-2; D perhaps matches TRBD1 (6 bases). Trimming pared 4 bases from V and 3 bases from J, leaving 13 bases between. CDR3 length equals 14 residues. CDR1 and CDR2 from the germline V gene are SGHTS and YDEGEE. The CDR3 DNA reads as TGTGCCAGCAGCCCCGAAGGGGGAGACTATGGCTACACCTTC. It codes for CASSPEGGDYGYTF.

The rearrangement uses TRBV20-1 and TRBJ2-7; D is perhaps TRBD2 (7 bases). Trimming removed 4 bases at V and 6 bases at J, with 10 bases between. The CDR3 extends over 11 amino acids. Germline-derived CDR1 and CDR2 are DFQATT and SNEGSKA (reference sequence). DNA for the CDR3: TGCAGTGCTAACGGGGGGCCCGAGCAGTACTTC. It translates to CSANGGPEQYF.

This clonotype was seen more than once but under ten times. The V and J genes are TRBV19 and TRBJ2-7; 8 bases align to TRBD1. This CDR3 has 14 residues. The junction had 9 bases not matched to a gene; V was cut back by 6 bases and J by 5 bases. Germline values: CDR1 LNHDA, CDR2 SQIVND (reference sequence). CDR3 loop: CASSGDRGFHEQYF. The CDR3 DNA reads as TGTGCCAGTAGCGGTGACAGGGGCTTCCACGAGCAGTACTTC.

This clonotype was detected ten times or more. The chain joins TRBV20-1 to TRBJ1-5, with a possible D match to TRBD1 (6 bases). The CDR3 has 15 residues. Trimming took 0 bases from V and 4 from J, leaving 13 bases between them. Germline CDR1 reads DFQATT; CDR2 reads SNEGSKA (reference sequence). The CDR3 region is CSARDQGRGNQPQHF. The CDR3 DNA follows: TGCAGTGCTAGAGATCAGGGGAGGGGGAATCAGCCCCAGCATTTT.

This clonotype was seen only a few times. The gene calls are TRBV4-1 and TRBJ2-5; D is uncertain. Germline loops: CDR1 MGHRA, CDR2 YSYEKL. The CDR3 has 15 residues. V lost 0 bases to trimming and J lost 5 bases, with 13 bases between them. This CDR3 is CASSQEAPSGETQYF. CDR3 sequence (DNA): TGCGCCAGCAGCCAAGAAGCCCCAAGTGGGGAGACCCAGTACTTC.